Each of the 11 T cell receptor beta chains below was sequenced from the same sample in a study of blood T cell repertoires in COVID-19. Sequencing used immunoSEQ multiplex PCR; TCRdb keeps in-frame clones, though not all of them. The sample yields roughly 41,000 clones, around 83% seen once. Sequencing was done on a sample of PBMCs or T cells enriched from blood (not recorded which). Source of these receptors: a woman in her fifties or sixties who had recovered from COVID-19.

V gene TRBV11-2 combines with J gene TRBJ1-4; unclear D gene. The CDR3 is 13 amino acids. V shed 1 base and J shed 6 bases, with 6 bases lying between them. Per germline, CDR1 SGHAT and CDR2 FQNNGV. The chain's CDR3 is CASSLGQDEKLFF. CDR3 DNA: TGTGCCAGCAGCTTAGGCCAGGATGAAAAACTGTTTTTT.

The genes are TRBV6-5 and TRBJ2-3; 9 bases line up with TRBD2. V shed 10 bases and J 1 base; nucleotides not matched to a gene: 3. In germline, CDR1 is MNHEY, CDR2 SVGAGI. This CDR3 is 13 amino acids long. CDR3 amino acids: CATSSGGTDTQYF. The CDR3 nucleotides are TGTGCCACTTCTAGCGGGGGCACAGATACGCAGTATTTT.

This sequence joins TRBV29-1 and TRBJ2-5, with 8 bases lining up with TRBD1. Germline CDR1 SQVTM, CDR2 ANQGSEA. The CDR3 length is 12 residues. Trimming at V came to 6 bases and at J to 5 bases, leaving 5 bases not matched to a gene. The chain's CDR3 is CSVTRDRETQYF. The CDR3 DNA sequence: TGCAGCGTGACCAGGGACAGGGAGACCCAGTACTTC.

This chain uses TRBV7-9 with TRBJ2-7, with D perhaps TRBD1 (6 bases). There are 16 residues in the CDR3. The V gene's germline CDR1 is SEHNR and CDR2 FQNEAQ (reference sequence). Trimming took 4 bases from V and 3 from J, leaving 19 bases between them. The CDR3: CASSSGKGTSLYEQYF. The CDR3 DNA sequence: TGTGCCAGCAGCTCAGGAAAAGGGACAAGCCTCTACGAGCAGTACTTC.

The chain recombines TRBV2 with TRBJ1-1, with D uncertain. This CDR3 spans 13 amino acids. The V gene's germline CDR1 is SNHLY and CDR2 FYNNEI. The V end lost 6 bases, the J end lost 0 bases, and 8 bases lay between the germline ends. The CDR3 sequence is CASRRTVNTEAFF. CDR3 nucleotide sequence: TGTGCCAGCAGGAGAACAGTGAACACTGAAGCTTTCTTT.

The sample holds one count of this clone. The chain links TRBV27 to TRBJ2-2; D is unclear. In germline, CDR1 is MNHEY, CDR2 SMNVEV (reference sequence). This CDR3 has 14 amino acids. Trimming took off 6 bases at V and 7 bases at J, with 15 bases between the two ends. The CDR3 loop is CASSPFSGYGELFF. The DNA for the CDR3 is TGTGCCAGCAGCCCCTTTAGTGGTTACGGGGAGCTGTTTTTT.

This chain links TRBV19 with TRBJ1-4; 8 bases map to TRBD1. Trimming removed 2 bases from V and 8 bases from J; junction bases left unmatched: 4. This CDR3 comprises 14 residues. Looked up from germline, CDR1 is LNHDA and CDR2 is SQIVND (reference sequence). The CDR3 bases are TGTGCCAGTAGTATACCGGGACAGGCCGAAAAACTGTTTTTT. Its protein product is CASSIPGQAEKLFF.

This CDR3 reads CASSFRDKSLQETQYF. The DNA for the CDR3 is TGTGCCAGCAGCTTTCGGGACAAAAGTCTCCAAGAGACCCAGTACTTC. The chain links TRBV7-9 to TRBJ2-5; possibly TRBD1 for D (6 bases). The CDR3 has 16 amino acids. V shed 3 bases and J shed 1 base, with 15 bases lying between them. Looked up from germline, CDR1 is SEHNR and CDR2 is FQNEAQ (reference sequence). Variable domain in full (rest from reference TRBV7-9 and TRBJ2-5): DTGVSQNPRHKITKRGQNVTFRCDPISEHNRLYWYRQTLGQGPEFLTYFQNEAQLEKSRLLSDRFSAERPKGSFSTLEIQRTEQGDSAMYLCASSFRDKSLQETQYFGPGTRLLVL.

The CDR3 DNA reads as TGTGCCAGCAAGACAGGGTTAGAAGAGACCCAGTACTTC. Protein: CASKTGLEETQYF. This chain joins TRBV19 and TRBJ2-5; 7 bases are shared with TRBD1. The CDR3 consists of 13 residues. From germline, CDR1 is LNHDA and CDR2 SQIVND (reference sequence). V was clipped by 9 bases and J by 3 bases; unmatched bases: 7.

The chain joins TRBV2 to TRBJ1-2, with a tentative D call TRBD1 (6 bases). Trimming removed 8 bases at V and 1 base at J, with 17 bases between. Germline assignment: CDR1 SNHLY and CDR2 FYNNEI. This CDR3 contains 15 residues. CDR3 nucleotides: TGTGCCAGCCTTACTGGACAGCGCGGTAACTATGGCTACACCTTC. This codes for CASLTGQRGNYGYTF.

CDR3 amino acids: CASSPGLAVRSSTDTQYF. The CDR3 nucleotides are TGTGCCAGCAGCCCGGGACTAGCGGTCCGTTCTAGCACAGATACGCAGTATTTT. This chain joins TRBV11-2 and TRBJ2-3; 11 nucleotides align to TRBD2. The CDR3 length is 18 residues. Germline V gene lookup returns CDR1 SGHAT and CDR2 FQNNGV. J gave up 0 bases and V 5 bases, and 10 bases lay outside the gene matches.